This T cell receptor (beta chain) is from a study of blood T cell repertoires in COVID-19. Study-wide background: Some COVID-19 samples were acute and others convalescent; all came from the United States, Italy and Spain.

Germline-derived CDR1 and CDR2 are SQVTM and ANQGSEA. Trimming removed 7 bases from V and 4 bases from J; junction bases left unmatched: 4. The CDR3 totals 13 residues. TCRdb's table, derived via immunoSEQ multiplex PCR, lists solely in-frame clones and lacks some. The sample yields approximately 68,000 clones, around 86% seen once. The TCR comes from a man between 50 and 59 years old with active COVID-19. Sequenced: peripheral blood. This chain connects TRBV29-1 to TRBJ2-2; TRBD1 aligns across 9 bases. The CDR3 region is CSAGTGITGELFF. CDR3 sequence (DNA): TGCAGCGCCGGGACAGGGATCACCGGGGAGCTGTTTTTT.